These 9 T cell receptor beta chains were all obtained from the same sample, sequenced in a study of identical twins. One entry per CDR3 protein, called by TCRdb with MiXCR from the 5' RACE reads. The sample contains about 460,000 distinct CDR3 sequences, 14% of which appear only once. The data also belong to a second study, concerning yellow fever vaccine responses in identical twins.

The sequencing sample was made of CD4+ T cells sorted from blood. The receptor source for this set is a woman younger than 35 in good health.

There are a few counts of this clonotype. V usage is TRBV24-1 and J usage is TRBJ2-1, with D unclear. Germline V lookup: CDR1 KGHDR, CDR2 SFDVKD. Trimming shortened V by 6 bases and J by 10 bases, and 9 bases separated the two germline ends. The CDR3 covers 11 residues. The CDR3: CATSLAQEQFF. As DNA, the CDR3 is TGTGCCACCAGTCTTGCTCAGGAGCAGTTCTTC.

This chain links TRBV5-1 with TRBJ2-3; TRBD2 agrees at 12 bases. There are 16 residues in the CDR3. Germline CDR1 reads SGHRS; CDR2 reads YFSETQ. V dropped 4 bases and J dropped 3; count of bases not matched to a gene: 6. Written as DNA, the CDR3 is TGCGCCAGCAGCCCCGCGACTAGCGGGAGAACAGATACGCAGTATTTT. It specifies CASSPATSGRTDTQYF.

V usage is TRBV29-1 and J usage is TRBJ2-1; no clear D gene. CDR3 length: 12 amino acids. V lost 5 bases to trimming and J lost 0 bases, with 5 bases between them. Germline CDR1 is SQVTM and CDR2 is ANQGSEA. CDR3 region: CSVKTSYNEQFF. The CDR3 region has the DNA TGCAGCGTTAAAACCTCCTACAATGAGCAGTTCTTC.

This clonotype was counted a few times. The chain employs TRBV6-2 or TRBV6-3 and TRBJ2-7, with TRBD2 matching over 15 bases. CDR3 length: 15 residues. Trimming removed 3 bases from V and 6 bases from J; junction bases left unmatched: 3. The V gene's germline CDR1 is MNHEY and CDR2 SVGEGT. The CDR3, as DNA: TGTGCCAGCAGTTATACGGGACTAGCGGGAGGCGAGCAGTACTTC. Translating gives CASSYTGLAGGEQYF.

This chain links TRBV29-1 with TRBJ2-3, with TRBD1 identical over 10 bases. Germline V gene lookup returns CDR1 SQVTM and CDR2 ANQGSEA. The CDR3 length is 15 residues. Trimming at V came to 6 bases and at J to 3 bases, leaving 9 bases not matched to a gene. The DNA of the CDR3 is TGCAGCGTGGGGGACAGGGGAACTTCTACAGATACGCAGTATTTT. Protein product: CSVGDRGTSTDTQYF.

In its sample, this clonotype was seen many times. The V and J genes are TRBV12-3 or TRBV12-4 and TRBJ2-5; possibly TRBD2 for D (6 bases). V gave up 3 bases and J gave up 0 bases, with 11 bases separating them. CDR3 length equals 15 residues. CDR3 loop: CASSLLRGNQETQYF. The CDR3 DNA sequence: TGTGCCAGCAGTTTGTTGCGGGGAAACCAAGAGACCCAGTACTTC.

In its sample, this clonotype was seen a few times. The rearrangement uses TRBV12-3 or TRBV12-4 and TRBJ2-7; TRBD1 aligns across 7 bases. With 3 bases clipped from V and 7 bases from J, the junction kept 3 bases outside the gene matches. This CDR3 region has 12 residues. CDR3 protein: CASSFPGGEQYF. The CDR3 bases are TGTGCCAGCAGTTTCCCAGGGGGTGAGCAGTACTTC.

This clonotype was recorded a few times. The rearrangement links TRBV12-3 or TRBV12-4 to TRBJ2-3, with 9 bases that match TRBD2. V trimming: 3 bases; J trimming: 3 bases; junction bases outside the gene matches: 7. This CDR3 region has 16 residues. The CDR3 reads CASSFGGGEGTDTQYF. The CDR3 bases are TGTGCCAGCAGTTTTGGCGGGGGGGAGGGAACAGATACGCAGTATTTT.

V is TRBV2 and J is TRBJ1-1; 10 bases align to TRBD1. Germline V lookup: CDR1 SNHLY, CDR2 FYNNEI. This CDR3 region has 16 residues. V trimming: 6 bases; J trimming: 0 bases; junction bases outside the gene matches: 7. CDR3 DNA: TGTGCCAGCAGGGCAAGGACAGGGGGAATGAACACTGAAGCTTTCTTT. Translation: CASRARTGGMNTEAFF.